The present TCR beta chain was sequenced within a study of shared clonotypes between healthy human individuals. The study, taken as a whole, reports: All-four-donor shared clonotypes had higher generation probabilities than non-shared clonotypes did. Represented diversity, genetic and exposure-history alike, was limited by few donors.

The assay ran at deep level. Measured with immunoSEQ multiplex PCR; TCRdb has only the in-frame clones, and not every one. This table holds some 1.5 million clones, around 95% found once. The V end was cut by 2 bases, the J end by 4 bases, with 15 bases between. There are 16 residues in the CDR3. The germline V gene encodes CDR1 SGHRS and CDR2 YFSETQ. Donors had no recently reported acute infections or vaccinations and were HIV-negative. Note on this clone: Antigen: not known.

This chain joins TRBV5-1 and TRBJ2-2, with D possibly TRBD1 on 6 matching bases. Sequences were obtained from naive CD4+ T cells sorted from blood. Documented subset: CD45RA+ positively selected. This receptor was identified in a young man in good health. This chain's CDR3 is CASSLLGGSGTGELFF. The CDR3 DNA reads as TGCGCCAGCAGCTTACTAGGGGGTTCGGGCACCGGGGAGCTGTTTTTT.